This T cell receptor (beta chain) derives from a study of CD8+ T cells in alopecia areata. Study-wide points: Lesional scalp exceeded normal scalp in clonality, especially in alopecia totalis/universalis. A single nonresponder leaves the baseline CD8+ expansion link to response uncertain.

Noted treatment: oral pan-JAK inhibitor, 5-10 mg twice daily. Note on this clone: What it recognizes is unknown.

Sequencing templates came from extracted RNA that was reverse transcribed into cDNA. Profiling relied on immunoSEQ multiplex PCR, and the TCRdb table lists in-frame clones only, not all of them. The repertoire holds about 190,000 clones, more than 50% seen once, with over 1% in the top ten. Here the sequenced sample was CD4+ T cells sorted from blood, taken at week 24, from a patient treated with tofacitinib. The receptor's source is a human donor with alopecia areata.

This CDR3 is CATSPPGRNTEAFF. DNA for the CDR3: TGTGCCACCTCTCCCCCGGGTCGTAACACTGAAGCTTTCTTT. V is TRBV27 and J is TRBJ1-1, with D uncertain. Germline values: CDR1 MNHEY, CDR2 SMNVEV (reference sequence). Deletions cut 10 bases from V and 2 bases from J, with 17 bases between. The CDR3 has 14 amino acids.